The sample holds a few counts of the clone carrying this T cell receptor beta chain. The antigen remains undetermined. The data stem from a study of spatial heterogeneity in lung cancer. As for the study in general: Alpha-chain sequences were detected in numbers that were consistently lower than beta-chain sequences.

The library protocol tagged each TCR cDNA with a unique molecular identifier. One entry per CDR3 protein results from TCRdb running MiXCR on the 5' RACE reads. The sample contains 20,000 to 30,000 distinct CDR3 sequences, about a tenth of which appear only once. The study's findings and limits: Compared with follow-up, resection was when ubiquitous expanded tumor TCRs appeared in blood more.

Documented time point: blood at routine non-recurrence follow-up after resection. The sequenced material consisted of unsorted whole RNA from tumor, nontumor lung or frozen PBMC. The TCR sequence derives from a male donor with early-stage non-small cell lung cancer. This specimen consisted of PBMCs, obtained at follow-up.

CDR3 loop: CASSTSVEQYF. CDR3 bases: TGTGCCAGCAGCACTAGCGTCGAGCAGTACTTC. The genes are TRBV7-9 and TRBJ2-7, with 7 positions matching TRBD2. CDR1 and CDR2 from the germline V gene are SEHNR and FQNEAQ (reference sequence). The CDR3 is 11 residues long. With V trimmed by 5 bases and J by 6 bases, 1 base remained unmatched.